This T cell receptor beta chain was sequenced for a study of T cells expressing NK-cell markers. Study summary: Sorted CD3+CD56+NKG2C+, CD3+CD56+NKG2C- and CD3+CD56-NKG2C+ T cells provided the TCR beta repertoires. Seven donors tested HCMV-seropositive and one tested seronegative among the eight sequenced.

TCRdb processed the 5' RACE reads again and assigns one entry to each CDR3 protein, with no DNA. The sample table sets out roughly 150,000 distinct CDR3 sequences. Study conclusions and caveats: In a group of 5 or 6 donors, dominant NKG2C+ clonotypes represented roughly 1.0-7.5% of CD8+ T cells. Several donors' CD3+CD56-NKG2C+ cells were dominated by the same clonotypes.

The CDR3 is 17 residues long. CDR1 and CDR2 (germline): SGHAT, FQNNGV. A note on this clonotype: Its target is not known.

The sequenced sample consisted of blood T cells: a sorted CD56 or NKG2C T cell subset, CD4+ or CD8+ T cells, or bulk PBMC T cells (not recorded which). This receptor was taken from a man aged 18 to 69 in good health. The chain uses TRBV11-2 and TRBJ1-3; there is no DNA to check the TCRdb D call of TRBD1. The CDR3 sequence: CASSLGPATFSGNTIYF.